These T cell receptor beta chains were read from a single sample in a study of CD8+CD57+ T cells in acquired aplastic anemia. TCRdb re-called the reads through MiXCR, storing one row per CDR3 protein. The sample yields 300,000 or so distinct CDR3 sequences, 56% seen once. The source material was sorted CD4+, CD8+, or CD8+CD57+ T cells (not recorded which) from PBMCs. The receptors originated from a human donor with aplastic anemia. Both conserved end residues are part of each CDR3. A D gene is named only where the DNA matches it firmly. Size is omitted from some rows. Given values are once, few, many or a class for expanded clones.

>TRBD2|.|TRBJ2-7|TRBV7-9
TGTGCCAGCAGCTTAGCTCCAGCGGGAGGGCCCCACGAGCAGTACTTC
CASSLAPAGGPHEQYF
>TRBD1|many|TRBJ2-7|TRBV12-3/TRBV12-4
TGTGCCAGCACCATCGGACAGGCCTACTCCTACGAGCAGTACTTC
CASTIGQAYSYEQYF
>TRBD1|few|TRBJ1-1|TRBV29-1
TGCAGCGTTGAACAGGGGGGAACTGAAGCTTTCTTT
CSVEQGGTEAFF
>TRBD2|.|TRBJ2-1|TRBV7-8
TGTGCCAGCATCCCTAGGGTGGCTAGCGGGAGGTACAATGAGCAGTTCTTC
CASIPRVASGRYNEQFF
>TRBD2|.|TRBJ2-3|TRBV5-1
TGCGCCAGCAGCTCCCAACTAGCGGGTAGCACAGATACGCAGTATTTT
CASSSQLAGSTDTQYF
>.|many|TRBJ1-2|TRBV30
TGTGCCTGGAGTAAGGGGAGCTTCAACTATGGCTACACCTTC
CAWSKGSFNYGYTF
>TRBD1|.|TRBJ1-6|TRBV5-6
TGTGCCAGCAGTCTCCCGGGACAGGGCAGGTTCACTTCACCCCTCCACTTT
CASSLPGQGRFTSPLHF
>TRBD2|many|TRBJ2-2|TRBV7-2
TGTGCCAGCAGCGTAACTAGCGGGGGGGCCGGGGGAAACACCGGGGAGCTGTTTTTT
CASSVTSGGAGGNTGELFF
>.|.|TRBJ2-7|TRBV7-2
TGTGCCAGCAGCTCCCCCCGGCCTAAGCAGTACTTC
CASSSPRPKQYF
>.|.|TRBJ2-3|TRBV6-4
TGTGCCAGCAGTGACTCAGGCGGGGGCACAGATACGCAGTATTTT
CASSDSGGGTDTQYF
>TRBD2|.|TRBJ2-3|TRBV9
TGTGCCAGCAGCCCCGAACTAGCGTTAGGTACGCAGTATTTT
CASSPELALGTQYF
>TRBD1|many|TRBJ2-2|TRBV5-1
TGCGCCAGCAGCGCCGGGACAGGATTCACCGGGGAGCTGTTTTTT
CASSAGTGFTGELFF
>TRBD1|many|TRBJ2-1|TRBV19
TGTGCCAGTAGCTTCGGACAGGGAGGCAATGAGCAGTTCTTC
CASSFGQGGNEQFF
>TRBD1|many|TRBJ2-3|TRBV6-6
TGTGCCAGCGGGACAGTTCTCGCCACAGATACGCAGTATTTT
CASGTVLATDTQYF
>.|few|TRBJ1-6|TRBV11-2
TGTGCCAGCAGCAGGGGAAGACAGGCCGCCAATTCACCCCTCCACTTT
CASSRGRQAANSPLHF
>.|.|TRBJ1-4|TRBV20-1
TGCAGTGCTATGTACGATGAAAAACTGTTTTTT
CSAMYDEKLFF
>.|few|TRBJ2-7|TRBV15
TGTGCCACCAGCAGAGTGGGGGACGGCTCCTACGAGCAGTACTTC
CATSRVGDGSYEQYF
>TRBD2|few|TRBJ2-3|TRBV5-4
TGTGCCAGCAGCCCGAGCGGGGGGGAACTCACAGATACGCAGTATTTT
CASSPSGGELTDTQYF
>TRBD2|many|TRBJ2-7|TRBV20-1
TGCAGTGCCAAGATTTGGGAAGGACTAGCGGGAGGTGGCGAGCAGTACTTC
CSAKIWEGLAGGGEQYF
>.|.|TRBJ1-1|TRBV19
TGTGCCAGTAGTATGGGTGGGATCACTGAAGCTTTCTTT
CASSMGGITEAFF
>.|.|TRBJ1-2|TRBV20-1
TGCAGTGCCACTTTTGGAGTCTATGGCTACACCTTC
CSATFGVYGYTF
>.|.|TRBJ2-6|TRBV7-9
TGTGCCAGCAGCTTAGAGTTTTCCGGGGCCAACGTCCTGACTTTC
CASSLEFSGANVLTF